This T cell receptor beta chain was sequenced during a study of shared clonotypes between healthy human individuals. Recent acute infections and vaccinations were absent in the healthy HIV-negative adult donors. Profiled with immunoSEQ multiplex PCR; TCRdb holds only in-frame clones, not every one. This sample has around 600,000 clones, with around 97% found just once. Per germline, CDR1 SGDLS and CDR2 YYNGEE. The CDR3 sequence is 12 residues long. With 4 bases removed from V and 5 bases from J, the gap between germline ends came to 9 bases. This sequence was found in a woman under 40 in good health. The sequenced material came from naive CD4+ T cells sorted from blood. Documented subset: CD45RA+ positively selected. This chain uses TRBV9 with TRBJ1-1; D not certain. The CDR3 loop is CASSPQGTEAFF. For the CDR3, the DNA is TGTGCCAGCAGCCCCCAAGGGACTGAAGCTTTCTTT.